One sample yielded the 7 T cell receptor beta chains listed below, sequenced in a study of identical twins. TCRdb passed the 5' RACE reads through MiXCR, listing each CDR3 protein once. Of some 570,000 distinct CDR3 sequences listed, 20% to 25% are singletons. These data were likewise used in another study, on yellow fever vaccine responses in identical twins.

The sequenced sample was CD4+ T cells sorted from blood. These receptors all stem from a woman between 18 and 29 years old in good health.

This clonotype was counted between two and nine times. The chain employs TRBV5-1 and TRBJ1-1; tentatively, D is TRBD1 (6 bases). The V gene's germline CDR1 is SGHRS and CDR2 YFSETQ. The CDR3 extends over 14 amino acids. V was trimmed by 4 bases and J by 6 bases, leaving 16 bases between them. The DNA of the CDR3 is TGCGCCAGCAGCCTGGGCGGGGGCGCGCCTGAAGCTTTCTTT. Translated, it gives CASSLGGGAPEAFF. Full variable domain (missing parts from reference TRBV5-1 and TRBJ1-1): KAGVTQTPRYLIKTRGQQVTLSCSPISGHRSVSWYQQTPGQGLQFLFEYFSETQRNKGNFPGRFSGRQFSNSRSEMNVSTLELGDSALYLCASSLGGGAPEAFFGQGTRLTVV.

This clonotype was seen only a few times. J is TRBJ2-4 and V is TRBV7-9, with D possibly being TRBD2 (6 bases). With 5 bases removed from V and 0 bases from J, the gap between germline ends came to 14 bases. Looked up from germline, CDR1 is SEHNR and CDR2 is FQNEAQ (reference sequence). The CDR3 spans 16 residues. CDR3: CASSRRGGIAKNIQYF. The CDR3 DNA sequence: TGTGCCAGCAGCCGGAGGGGAGGTATAGCCAAAAACATTCAGTACTTC. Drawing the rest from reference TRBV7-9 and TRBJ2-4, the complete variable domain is DTGVSQNPRHKITKRGQNVTFRCDPISEHNRLYWYRQTLGQGPEFLTYFQNEAQLEKSRLLSDRFSAERPKGSFSTLEIQRTEQGDSAMYLCASSRRGGIAKNIQYFGAGTRLSVL.

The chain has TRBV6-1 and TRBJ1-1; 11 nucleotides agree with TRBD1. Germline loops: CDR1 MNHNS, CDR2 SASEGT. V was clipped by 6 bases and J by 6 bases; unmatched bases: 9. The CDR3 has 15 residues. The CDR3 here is CASRLGQGAIAEAFF. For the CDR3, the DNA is TGTGCCAGCAGGCTCGGACAGGGGGCGATAGCTGAAGCTTTCTTT.

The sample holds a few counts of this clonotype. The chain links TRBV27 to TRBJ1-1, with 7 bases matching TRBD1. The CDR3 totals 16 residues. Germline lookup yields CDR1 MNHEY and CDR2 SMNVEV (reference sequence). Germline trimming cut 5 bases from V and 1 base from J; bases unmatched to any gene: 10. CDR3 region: CASSPRQGRANTEAFF. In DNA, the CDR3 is TGTGCCAGCAGTCCCCGACAGGGTCGGGCGAACACTGAAGCTTTCTTT.

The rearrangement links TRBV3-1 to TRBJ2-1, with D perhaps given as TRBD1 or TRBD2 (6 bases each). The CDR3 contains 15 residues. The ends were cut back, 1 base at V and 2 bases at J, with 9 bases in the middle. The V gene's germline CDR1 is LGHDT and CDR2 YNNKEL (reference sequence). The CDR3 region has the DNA TGTGCCAGCAGCCAAGGGGGGGCCCCCTACAATGAGCAGTTCTTC. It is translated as CASSQGGAPYNEQFF.

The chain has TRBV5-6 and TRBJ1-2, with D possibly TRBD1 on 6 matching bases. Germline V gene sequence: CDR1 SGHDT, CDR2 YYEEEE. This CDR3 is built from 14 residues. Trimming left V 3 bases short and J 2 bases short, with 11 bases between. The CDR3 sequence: CASSSGTPNYGYTF. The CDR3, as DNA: TGTGCCAGCAGCTCTGGGACACCCAACTATGGCTACACCTTC.

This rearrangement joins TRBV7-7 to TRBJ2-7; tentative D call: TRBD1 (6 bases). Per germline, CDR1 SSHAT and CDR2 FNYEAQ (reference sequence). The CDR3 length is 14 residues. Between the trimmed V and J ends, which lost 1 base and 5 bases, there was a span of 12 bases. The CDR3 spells CASSLEGVSHEQYF. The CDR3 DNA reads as TGTGCCAGCAGCTTAGAGGGGGTTTCTCACGAGCAGTACTTC.